The 2 T cell receptor beta chains below all came from one sample that was sequenced in a study of T cell responses to AZD1222 COVID-19 vaccine. Generated by immunoSEQ multiplex PCR, the TCRdb table keeps only in-frame clones and is missing some. There are tens of thousands of clones in the sample; under 90% occur only once, and 2.8% lies in the top ten. The sample consisted of peripheral blood, taken on day 0 of MenACWY control vaccination. The receptor source for this set is an adult in good health.

The rearrangement uses TRBV28 and TRBJ2-1; D possibly corresponds to TRBD2 (5 bases). Deletions cut 8 bases from V and 7 bases from J, with 15 bases between. The CDR3 loop spans 13 amino acids. The germline V gene has CDR1 MDHEN and CDR2 SYDVKM. The CDR3 DNA sequence: TGTGCCAGCGGAGCAGTTCGAGGGAATGAGCAGTTCTTC. This codes for CASGAVRGNEQFF.

The chain is built from TRBV9 and TRBJ1-1; D remains ambiguous. Germline assignment: CDR1 SGDLS and CDR2 YYNGEE. V was shortened by 3 bases and J by 10 bases, with 19 bases between the two germline ends. This CDR3 contains 14 residues. The CDR3 DNA sequence: TGTGCCAGCAGCGAGGGAAGCGGGGAGTTCGGAGCTTTCTTT. It codes for CASSEGSGEFGAFF. The whole variable domain, remainder taken from reference TRBV9 and TRBJ1-1, is DSGVTQTPKHLITATGQRVTLRCSPRSGDLSVYWYQQSLDQGLQFLIQYYNGEERAKGNILERFSAQQFPDLHSELNLSSLELGDSALYFCASSEGSGEFGAFFGQGTRLTVV.